This TCR beta chain is drawn from a study of blood T cells in healthy people across ages. Overall study findings and caveats: Percentage of naive T cells showed a strong correlation with TCR beta diversity.

A note on this clonotype: Its antigen is still unknown.

A second PCR of roughly 7 to 11 cycles used a sample-barcoded 5' primer and a J-beta primer mix. TCRdb re-derived calls from the 5' RACE reads in MiXCR, one entry per CDR3 protein. The sample carries around 1.5 million distinct CDR3 sequences, roughly 45% recorded once. Germline trimming cut 2 bases from V and 4 bases from J; bases unmatched to any gene: 5. From germline, CDR1 is MNHNY and CDR2 SVGAGI (reference sequence). CDR3 size: 15 residues. The receptor was derived from a woman aged 18-30 years in good health. J is TRBJ1-5 and V is TRBV6-6, with 7 bases lining up with TRBD1. The sample consisted of blood. For the CDR3, the DNA is TGTGCCAGCAGTTACCAAGACAGGGAGAATCAGCCCCAGCATTTT. Residues: CASSYQDRENQPQHF.